A single T cell receptor (beta chain) is shown here with its context. The sample is drawn from a study of technical replicates of blood from a handful of donors. The repertoire was sequenced with immunoSEQ multiplex PCR; TCRdb's copy has only in-frame clones and lacks some. The profile shows 45,000 to 60,000 clones, approximately 86% of them singletons. The germline gives CDR1 MNHEY, CDR2 SMNVEV (reference sequence). The CDR3 covers 14 residues. V lost 5 bases, J lost 3 bases, and 13 bases lay in between. The V gene is TRBV27, the J gene TRBJ1-2, with D unclear. This receptor was obtained from a human donor in good health. Some clones in this sample may be carry-over from other donors' samples. Material: PBMCs. CDR3 DNA sequence: TGTGCCAGCAGTCCGGACTCATTCTACTATGGCTACACCTTC. Translated, it gives CASSPDSFYYGYTF.